The clone carrying this T cell receptor (beta chain) was detected only a few times. The data stem from a study of identical twins. TCRdb re-called the 5' RACE reads through MiXCR, storing one row per CDR3 protein. This table has some 760,000 distinct CDR3 sequences, about 20% appearing once. The CDR3 extends over 13 amino acids. V was pared by 4 bases and J by 1 base, with 7 bases between. The V gene's germline CDR1 is LNHDA and CDR2 SQIVND (reference sequence). The same specimen was also included in a second study, on T cells expressing NK-cell markers. That source adds: CD8+ T cells in 5 or 6 donors included dominant NKG2C+ clonotypes at about 1.0-8%. There were a few donors in whom these clonotypes also led the CD3+CD56-NKG2C+ fraction.

The V call is TRBV19, the J call TRBJ1-1; D uncertain. This clonotype originated in a woman between 18 and 29 years old in good health. The sequenced sample consisted of PBMCs. The CDR3 sequence is CASSRFKNTEAFF. CDR3 DNA: TGTGCCAGTAGTAGATTCAAGAACACTGAAGCTTTCTTT.